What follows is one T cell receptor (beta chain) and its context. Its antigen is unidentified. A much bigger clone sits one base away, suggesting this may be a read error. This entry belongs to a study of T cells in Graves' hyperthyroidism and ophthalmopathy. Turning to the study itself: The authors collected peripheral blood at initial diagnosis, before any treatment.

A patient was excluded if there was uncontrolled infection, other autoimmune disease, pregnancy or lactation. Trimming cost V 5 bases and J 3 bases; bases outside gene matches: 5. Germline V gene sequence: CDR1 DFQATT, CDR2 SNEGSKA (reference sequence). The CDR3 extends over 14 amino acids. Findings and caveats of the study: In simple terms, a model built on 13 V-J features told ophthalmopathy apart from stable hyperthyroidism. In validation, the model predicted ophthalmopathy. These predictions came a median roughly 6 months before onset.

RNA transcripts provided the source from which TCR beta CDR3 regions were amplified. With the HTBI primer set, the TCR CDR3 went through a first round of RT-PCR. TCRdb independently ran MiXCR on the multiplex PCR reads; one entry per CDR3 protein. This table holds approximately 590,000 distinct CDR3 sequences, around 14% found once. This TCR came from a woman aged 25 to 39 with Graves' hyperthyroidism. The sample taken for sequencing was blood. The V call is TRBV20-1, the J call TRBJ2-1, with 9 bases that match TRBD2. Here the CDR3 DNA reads TGCAGTGCTGTTTCAGCGGGAGGCTACAATGAGCAGTTCTTC. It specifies CSAVSAGGYNEQFF.